This entry lists 7 T cell receptor beta chains sequenced from one sample in a study of T cells in localized non-small cell lung cancer. The method was immunoSEQ multiplex PCR; TCRdb's version includes in-frame clones alone and lacks a portion of them. The sample yields a few thousand clones, roughly 45% seen once. Sequences were derived from lung tumor tissue, sampled before any cancer treatment. Receptor source: a man between 35 and 75 years old with stage I lung adenocarcinoma.

This chain joins TRBV30 and TRBJ2-7; the D gene could be TRBD1 or TRBD2 (5 bases each). CDR3 size: 13 residues. CDR1 GTSNPN and CDR2 SVGIG come from the germline V gene (reference sequence). V lost 4 bases, J lost 7 bases, and 17 bases lay in between. The CDR3 loop reads CAWIARYEGEQYF. For the CDR3, the DNA is TGTGCCTGGATTGCCCGGTACGAGGGGGAGCAGTACTTC.

This clone turned up a few times. The V gene is TRBV27, the J gene TRBJ2-1; 12 bases are shared with TRBD2. The CDR3 consists of 16 residues. With V trimmed by 7 bases and J by 2 bases, 6 bases remained unmatched. The germline V gene encodes CDR1 MNHEY and CDR2 SMNVEV (reference sequence). CDR3 DNA: TGTGCCAGCAAGCGGACTAGCGGGAAGGCCTACAATGAGCAGTTCTTC. Its translation: CASKRTSGKAYNEQFF.

By share, this clone ranks as medium-sized (0.01 to 0.1%). The J gene is TRBJ2-1, the V gene TRBV11-3, with D possibly being TRBD2 (7 bases). The V and J ends lost 3 bases and 6 bases respectively, with 12 bases between them. In germline, CDR1 is SGHNT, CDR2 YENEEA. The CDR3 runs 14 residues. The CDR3 spells CASSLRRGGNEQFF. For the CDR3, the DNA is TGTGCCAGCAGCTTGAGGAGGGGGGGCAATGAGCAGTTCTTC.

The V and J genes are TRBV18 and TRBJ1-1; D is ambiguous. CDR3 length: 13 residues. Deletions cut 4 bases from V and 6 bases from J, with 12 bases between. Germline values: CDR1 KGHSH, CDR2 LQKENI. The CDR3 loop reads CASSLRQNSEAFF. DNA for the CDR3: TGTGCCAGCTCACTCAGGCAGAATTCTGAAGCTTTCTTT.

The chain recombines TRBV14 with TRBJ1-2; D possibly corresponds to TRBD1 (6 bases). V was trimmed by 2 bases and J by 3 bases, leaving 13 bases between them. This CDR3 spans 15 amino acids. Germline CDR1 and CDR2: SGHDN and FVKESK. The CDR3, as DNA: TGTGCCAGCAGCCAAAACAGGGCCACTGACTATGGCTACACCTTC. It codes for CASSQNRATDYGYTF. Full variable domain (remainder filled in from reference TRBV14 and TRBJ1-2): EAGVTQFPSHSVIEKGQTVTLRCDPISGHDNLYWYRRVMGKEIKFLLHFVKESKQDESGMPNNRFLAERTGGTYSTLKVQPAELEDSGVYFCASSQNRATDYGYTFGSGTRLTVV.

The chain is built from TRBV14 and TRBJ2-1; 16 bases match TRBD2. The CDR3 contains 20 residues. CDR1 SGHDN and CDR2 FVKESK come from the germline V gene. V dropped 2 bases and J dropped 2; count of bases not matched to a gene: 9. The CDR3 protein is CASSQRPGLAGGPAYNEQFF. As DNA, the CDR3 is TGTGCCAGCAGCCAAAGGCCGGGACTAGCGGGGGGGCCGGCCTACAATGAGCAGTTCTTC.

This clone has only a few counts. This chain links TRBV25-1 with TRBJ2-1; TRBD2 is a possible D gene (6 bases). The CDR3 runs to 13 residues. The germline V gene encodes CDR1 MGHDK and CDR2 SYGVNS. Trimming removed 6 bases from V and 4 bases from J, with 10 bases in between. The DNA of the CDR3 is TGTGCCAGCAGCCCCGGGACTTACAATGAGCAGTTCTTC. Encoded protein: CASSPGTYNEQFF.